This T cell receptor (beta chain) originates from a study of cytomegalovirus exposure and HLA in healthy donors. The PCR was carried out with 60 Vbeta primers and 13 Jbeta primers. Libraries were prepared by immunoSEQ multiplex PCR; TCRdb keeps only in-frame clonotypes and omits some of them. This table holds about 200,000 clones, around 86% found once. The germline V gene encodes CDR1 MNHEY and CDR2 SVGAGI. Unmatched junction bases numbered 7, after V lost 0 bases and J lost 5 bases. This CDR3 is built from 16 residues. The chain uses TRBV6-5 and TRBJ1-5; 7 nucleotides match TRBD1. This TCR was recovered from a woman between 18 and 29 years old in good health and CMV-seronegative. Specimen: PBMCs. CDR3 sequence: CASSYSTGHGDQPQHF. CDR3 nucleotides: TGTGCCAGCAGTTACTCGACAGGGCATGGGGATCAGCCCCAGCATTTT.